A single T cell receptor beta chain is shown here with its context. Its antigen is currently unknown. It was with random hexamers that about 0.45 to 1 ug RNA was reverse transcribed. Amplification of the TCR beta CDR3 was carried out by immunoSEQ multiplex PCR, which spanned a total of 54 Vbeta and 13 Jbeta segments. MiXCR, applied by TCRdb to the immunoSEQ multiplex PCR reads, yields one record per CDR3 protein. The repertoire holds some 140,000 distinct CDR3 sequences, with 80% as singletons. The CDR3 consists of 19 residues. Germline trimming cut 2 bases from V and 2 bases from J; bases unmatched to any gene: 10. CDR1 is SNHLY and CDR2 is FYNNEI in the germline V gene. These data belong to a study of CD8 T cells in Susac syndrome. Study-wide points: TCR sequencing and HLA analysis covered a relatively small number of individuals.

From blood CD8+ and CD4+ T cells, TCR beta sequences were generated. Treatment-naive patients with stable or active relapsing-remitting disease served as multiple sclerosis controls. The specimen sequenced was CD8+ T cells from PBMCs. The TCR comes from a human donor with multiple sclerosis. The chain employs TRBV2 and TRBJ2-1; TRBD2 matches 12 bases. The CDR3 coding sequence is TGTGCCAGCAGTGAACGGCTAGCGGGGGGGCCTAGCGCCTACAATGAGCAGTTCTTC. This sequence encodes CASSERLAGGPSAYNEQFF.